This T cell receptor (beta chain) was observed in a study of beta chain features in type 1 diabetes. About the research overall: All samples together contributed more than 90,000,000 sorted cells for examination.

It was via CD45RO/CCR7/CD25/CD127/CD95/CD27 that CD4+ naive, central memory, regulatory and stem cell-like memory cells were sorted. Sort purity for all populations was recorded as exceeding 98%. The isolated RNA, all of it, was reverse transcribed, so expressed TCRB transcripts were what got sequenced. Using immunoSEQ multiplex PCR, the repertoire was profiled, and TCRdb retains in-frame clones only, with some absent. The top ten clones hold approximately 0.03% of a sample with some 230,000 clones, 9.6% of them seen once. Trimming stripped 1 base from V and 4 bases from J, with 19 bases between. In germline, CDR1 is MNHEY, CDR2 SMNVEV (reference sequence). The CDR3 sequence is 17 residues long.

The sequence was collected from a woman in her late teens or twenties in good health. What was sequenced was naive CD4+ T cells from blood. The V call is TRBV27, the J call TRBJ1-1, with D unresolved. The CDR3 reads CASSLLPPGRVGTEAFF. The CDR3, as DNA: TGTGCCAGCAGTTTATTGCCCCCGGGGAGGGTCGGCACTGAAGCTTTCTTT.